The 15 T cell receptor beta chains below come from one sample, sequenced in a study of shared clonotypes between healthy human individuals. Here immunoSEQ multiplex PCR was the method, and the copy in TCRdb shows in-frame clones only, minus some. The table records 700,000 or so clones, roughly 70% of them present only once. Sequencing was done on a sample of memory CD4+ T cells sorted from blood. Subset described: CD45RA-negative fraction. These TCRs come from a woman in her twenties or thirties in good health.

This chain links TRBV5-8 with TRBJ2-1; 7 positions agree with TRBD2. The length of the CDR3 is 16 residues. V trimming: 1 base; J trimming: 5 bases; junction bases outside the gene matches: 9. Germline V gene sequence: CDR1 SGHTS, CDR2 YDEGEE. CDR3 DNA: TGTGCCAGCAGCTTGTATAGGGAGGGCCAGGACAATGAGCAGTTCTTC. Translation: CASSLYREGQDNEQFF.

This clone showed up many times. The chain links TRBV6-8 to TRBJ2-2; 16 bases agree with TRBD2. V was pared by 6 bases and J by 8 bases, with 18 bases of the junction left unmatched. The CDR3 covers 20 residues. The germline CDR1 and CDR2 sequences are MNHGY and SAAAGT. CDR3 coding DNA: TGTGCCAGCAGGCAACCTTCTTCCGGGACTAGCGGGAGGGCCTTGGGGGAGCTGTTTTTT. It encodes CASRQPSSGTSGRALGELFF.

This rearrangement joins TRBV6-5 to TRBJ1-4, with no clear D. CDR1 MNHEY and CDR2 SVGAGI come from the germline V gene. The CDR3 has 11 amino acids. Deletions cut 6 bases from V and 12 bases from J, with 11 bases between. The CDR3 nucleotides read TGTGCCAGCAGGGTACAAGAAGAACTGTTTTTT. Translation gives CASRVQEELFF.

The rearrangement uses TRBV5-8 and TRBJ2-1; 11 bases line up with TRBD2. Germline CDR1 and CDR2: SGHTS and YDEGEE. The CDR3 length is 15 residues. V lost 2 bases, J lost 6 bases, and 4 bases stayed unmatched. CDR3 sequence: CASSFVLAGGNEQFF. The DNA of the CDR3 is TGTGCCAGCAGCTTTGTTCTAGCGGGAGGCAATGAGCAGTTCTTC.

This rearrangement joins TRBV2 to TRBJ2-5, with 9 bases that match TRBD1. Looked up from germline, CDR1 is SNHLY and CDR2 is FYNNEI. The CDR3 runs to 17 residues. The V segment lost 0 bases and the J segment 6 bases; nucleotides outside the gene matches: 11. The CDR3 DNA sequence: TGTGCCAGCAGTGAAGCGCTTACGGGACAGGGCGTAAAGACCCAGTACTTC. This sequence encodes CASSEALTGQGVKTQYF.

Notes on this clone: One end of the junction varies from germline; a read error may be responsible. V usage is TRBV7-9 and J usage is TRBJ1-2; 7 bases line up with TRBD1. CDR1 and CDR2 (germline): SEHNR, FQNEAQ (reference sequence). The CDR3 totals 14 residues. CDR3 sequence reads: CTSSSTGQLYGYTF. CDR3 sequence (DNA): TGTACCAGCAGCTCAACGGGACAGCTTTATGGCTACACCTTC. Full variable domain (remainder filled in from reference TRBV7-9 and TRBJ1-2): DTGVSQNPRHKITKRGQNVTFRCDPISEHNRLYWYRQTLGQGPEFLTYFQNEAQLEKSRLLSDRFSAERPKGSFSTLEIQRTEQGDSAMYLCTSSSTGQLYGYTFGSGTRLTVV.

The chain has TRBV10-3 and TRBJ2-5; D remains unclear. The CDR3 is 14 amino acids. Trimming removed 5 bases at V and 4 bases at J, with 14 bases between. Germline loops: CDR1 ENHRY, CDR2 SYGVKD. The DNA for the CDR3 is TGTGCCATCAGTAAAGTAGGGCCGGGAGAGACCCAGTACTTC. Encoded protein: CAISKVGPGETQYF.

Comments on this clone: Other nucleotide sequences in the sample specify the same CDR3. The V call is TRBV20-1, the J call TRBJ2-5; D ambiguous. CDR1 is DFQATT and CDR2 is SNEGSKA in the germline V gene (reference sequence). Trimming took off 5 bases at V and 7 bases at J, with 8 bases between the two ends. The CDR3 sequence is 10 residues long. The CDR3 DNA is TGCAGTGCTGGCCCTGGGACCCAGTACTTC. Translating gives CSAGPGTQYF.

The rearrangement uses TRBV28 and TRBJ1-3; tentatively, D is TRBD1 (6 bases). V gave up 10 bases and J gave up 2 bases, with 12 bases separating them. The CDR3 spans 13 residues. Looked up from germline, CDR1 is MDHEN and CDR2 is SYDVKM. CDR3: CATTGLTGNTIYF. The CDR3 bases are TGTGCCACCACAGGGCTAACTGGAAACACCATATATTTT.

This clone was seen only a few times. The CDR3 region is CASSIHRGSGGREQYF. The CDR3 nucleotides read TGTGCCAGCAGCATTCACCGGGGGAGCGGGGGTAGGGAGCAGTACTTC. The chain has TRBV28 and TRBJ2-7; 8 bases agree with TRBD2. J lost 7 bases, V lost 6 bases, and 17 bases had no gene match. The length of the CDR3 is 16 residues. From germline, CDR1 is MDHEN and CDR2 SYDVKM.

As regards this clone: In the same sample, other DNA sequences code for this CDR3. The chain uses TRBV27 and TRBJ2-1; 11 positions match TRBD2. CDR3 length: 16 residues. Trimming took 0 bases from V and 4 from J; bases not matched to a gene: 2. From germline, CDR1 is MNHEY and CDR2 SMNVEV (reference sequence). The CDR3, as DNA: TGTGCCAGCAGTTTATCTGGGACTAGCGGATACAATGAGCAGTTCTTC. Translating gives CASSLSGTSGYNEQFF.

The V gene is TRBV5-4, the J gene TRBJ2-7; D ambiguous. CDR3 length equals 15 residues. Germline CDR1 SGHNT, CDR2 YYREEE (reference sequence). Trimming stripped 0 bases from V and 4 bases from J, with 14 bases between. The CDR3 reads CASSLGGNAGYEQYF. CDR3 DNA sequence: TGTGCCAGCAGCTTGGGGGGAAATGCTGGGTACGAGCAGTACTTC.

The rearrangement joins TRBV7-9 to TRBJ2-1; 9 bases agree with TRBD1. The length of the CDR3 is 15 residues. Trimming cost V 4 bases and J 9 bases; bases outside gene matches: 10. The germline V gene encodes CDR1 SEHNR and CDR2 FQNEAQ (reference sequence). CDR3 sequence: CASSSPGQGLGEQFF. In nucleotides, the CDR3 is TGTGCCAGCAGCTCCCCGGGACAGGGATTAGGTGAGCAGTTCTTC. The full variable domain, with the rest looked up from reference TRBV7-9 and TRBJ2-1, is DTGVSQNPRHKITKRGQNVTFRCDPISEHNRLYWYRQTLGQGPEFLTYFQNEAQLEKSRLLSDRFSAERPKGSFSTLEIQRTEQGDSAMYLCASSSPGQGLGEQFFGPGTRLTVL.

The gene calls are TRBV29-1 and TRBJ1-1; TRBD1 matches 10 bases. The germline V gene has CDR1 SQVTM and CDR2 ANQGSEA. V lost 5 bases and J lost 3; bases outside the gene matches: 6. The CDR3 is 14 amino acids. The CDR3 spells CSVRTGGLDTEAFF. The CDR3 DNA sequence: TGCAGCGTTCGGACAGGGGGTTTGGACACTGAAGCTTTCTTT.

This clone was counted between two and nine times. The chain recombines TRBV11-2 with TRBJ2-1, with D perhaps assigned TRBD1 or TRBD2 (6 bases each). The germline CDR1 and CDR2 sequences are SGHAT and FQNNGV. Trimming took 3 bases from V and 0 from J, leaving 21 bases between them. The CDR3 extends over 19 amino acids. The CDR3 nucleotides are TGTGCCAGCAGCTTCCCCGGGGGCTCCGGGGTCACCTCCTACAATGAGCAGTTCTTC. This codes for CASSFPGGSGVTSYNEQFF.